This T cell receptor (beta chain) was sequenced for a study of Ad26.COV2.S vaccination and SARS-CoV-2 variants. Study-wide results and limits: Placebo recipients had lower spike-specific TCR breadth than vaccine recipients. In vaccinated individuals, spike-specific CD8+ and CD4+ T cell responses reportedly displayed substantial breadth.

The germline V gene has CDR1 SGHTA and CDR2 FQGNSA. The CDR3 has 12 amino acids. Trimming left V 5 bases short and J 4 bases short, with 8 bases between. Libraries were prepared by immunoSEQ multiplex PCR; TCRdb keeps only in-frame clonotypes and omits some of them. The repertoire includes about 94,000 clones, 82% of them detected once, and approximately 15% sits in the top ten. In its sample, this clone was seen once. Its antigen remains unidentified. The chain combines TRBV7-2 with TRBJ2-5, with no clear D. This sequence originates from a human donor who had recovered from COVID-19. The starting material was peripheral blood, obtained after recovery from COVID-19. The DNA for the CDR3 is TGTGCCAGCAGCGTGACCTTAGAGACCCAGTACTTC. Its translation is CASSVTLETQYF.